The sequence of this T cell receptor (beta chain) was determined in a study of blood T cell repertoires in COVID-19. Produced via immunoSEQ multiplex PCR; TCRdb's table is partial and in-frame only. The table includes roughly 300,000 clones, roughly 90% detected once. The CDR3 consists of 18 residues. Germline loops: CDR1 MGHRA, CDR2 YSYEKL. Trimming took 4 bases from V and 1 from J; bases not matched to a gene: 11. The specimen was PBMCs or T cells enriched from blood (not recorded which). The J gene is TRBJ1-4, the V gene TRBV4-1; 8 bases are a match to TRBD1. This clonotype was obtained from a woman aged 25 to 39 who had recovered from COVID-19. The CDR3 is CASSPILTGARTNEKLFF. The DNA for the CDR3 is TGCGCCAGCAGCCCAATTTTGACAGGGGCAAGAACTAATGAAAAACTGTTTTTT.